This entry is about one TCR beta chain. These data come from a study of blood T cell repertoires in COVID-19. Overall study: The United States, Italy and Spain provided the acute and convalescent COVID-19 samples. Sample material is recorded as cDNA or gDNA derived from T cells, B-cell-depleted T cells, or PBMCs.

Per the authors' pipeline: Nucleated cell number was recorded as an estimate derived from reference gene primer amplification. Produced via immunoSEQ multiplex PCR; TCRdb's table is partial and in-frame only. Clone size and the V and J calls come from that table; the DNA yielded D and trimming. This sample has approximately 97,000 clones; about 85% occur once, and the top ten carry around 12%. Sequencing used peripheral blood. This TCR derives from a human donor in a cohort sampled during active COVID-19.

CDR3 nucleotides: TGTGCCATCGGAGGGACAGGGTATCAGCCCCAGCATTTT. This gives the protein CAIGGTGYQPQHF. This sequence joins TRBV28 and TRBJ1-5; the match to TRBD1 covers 9 bases. The CDR3 is made up of 13 amino acids. V lost 10 bases and J lost 5; bases outside the gene matches: 6. CDR1 and CDR2 (germline): MDHEN, SYDVKM. Full variable domain (missing parts from reference TRBV28 and TRBJ1-5): DVKVTQSSRYLVKRTGEKVFLECVQDMDHENMFWYRQDPGLGLRLIYFSYDVKMKEKGDIPEGYSVSREKKERFSLILESASTNQTSMYLCAIGGTGYQPQHFGDGTRLSIL.